The sequence of this TCR beta chain was determined in a study of T-cell reconstitution after alpha-beta-depleted transplantation in children. General observations from the study: Some patients' high day-60 TCRbeta diversity was attributed to recipient cells surviving conditioning. Newly made T cells mostly supplied T-cell counts and diversity one year after transplant.

V was pared by 4 bases and J by 4 bases, with 22 bases between. Germline loops: CDR1 LGHDT, CDR2 YNNKEL (reference sequence). The length of the CDR3 is 17 residues. Unique molecular identifiers were incorporated when the TCRbeta library was constructed. TCRdb reprocessed the PCR reads via MiXCR and lists one record per CDR3 protein. The repertoire includes hundreds of thousands of distinct CDR3 sequences, 15% to 20% of them detected once, and roughly 40% sits in the top ten. Regarding this clonotype: The target antigen is unknown.

This chain connects TRBV3-1 to TRBJ2-5; possibly TRBD2 for D (7 bases). This TCR derives from a male patient aged 2-9 years who had a stem cell transplant for acute lymphoblastic leukemia, so the T cells may come from the graft donor. The starting material was PBMCs, mostly from graft donor cells, obtained 360 days after TCRalphabeta/CD19-depleted stem cell transplant. The CDR3 DNA reads as TGTGCCAGCAGCCCTCTCGGGGGCGGGGGTAACGGAGAGACCCAGTACTTC. Encoded protein: CASSPLGGGGNGETQYF.